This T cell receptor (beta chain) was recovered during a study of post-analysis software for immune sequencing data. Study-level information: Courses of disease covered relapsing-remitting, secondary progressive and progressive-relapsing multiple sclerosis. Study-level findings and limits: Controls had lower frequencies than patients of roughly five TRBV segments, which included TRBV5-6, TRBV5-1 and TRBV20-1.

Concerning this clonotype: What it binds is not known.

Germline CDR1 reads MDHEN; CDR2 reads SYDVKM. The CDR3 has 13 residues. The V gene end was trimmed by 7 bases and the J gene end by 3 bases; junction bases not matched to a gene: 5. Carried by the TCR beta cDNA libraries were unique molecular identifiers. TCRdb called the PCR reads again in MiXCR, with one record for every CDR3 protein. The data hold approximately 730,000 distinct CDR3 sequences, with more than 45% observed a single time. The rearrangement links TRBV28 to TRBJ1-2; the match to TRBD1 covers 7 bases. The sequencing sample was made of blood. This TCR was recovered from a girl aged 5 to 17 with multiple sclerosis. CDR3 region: CASTTGTDYGYTF. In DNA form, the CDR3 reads TGTGCCAGCACCACCGGGACAGACTATGGCTACACCTTC.